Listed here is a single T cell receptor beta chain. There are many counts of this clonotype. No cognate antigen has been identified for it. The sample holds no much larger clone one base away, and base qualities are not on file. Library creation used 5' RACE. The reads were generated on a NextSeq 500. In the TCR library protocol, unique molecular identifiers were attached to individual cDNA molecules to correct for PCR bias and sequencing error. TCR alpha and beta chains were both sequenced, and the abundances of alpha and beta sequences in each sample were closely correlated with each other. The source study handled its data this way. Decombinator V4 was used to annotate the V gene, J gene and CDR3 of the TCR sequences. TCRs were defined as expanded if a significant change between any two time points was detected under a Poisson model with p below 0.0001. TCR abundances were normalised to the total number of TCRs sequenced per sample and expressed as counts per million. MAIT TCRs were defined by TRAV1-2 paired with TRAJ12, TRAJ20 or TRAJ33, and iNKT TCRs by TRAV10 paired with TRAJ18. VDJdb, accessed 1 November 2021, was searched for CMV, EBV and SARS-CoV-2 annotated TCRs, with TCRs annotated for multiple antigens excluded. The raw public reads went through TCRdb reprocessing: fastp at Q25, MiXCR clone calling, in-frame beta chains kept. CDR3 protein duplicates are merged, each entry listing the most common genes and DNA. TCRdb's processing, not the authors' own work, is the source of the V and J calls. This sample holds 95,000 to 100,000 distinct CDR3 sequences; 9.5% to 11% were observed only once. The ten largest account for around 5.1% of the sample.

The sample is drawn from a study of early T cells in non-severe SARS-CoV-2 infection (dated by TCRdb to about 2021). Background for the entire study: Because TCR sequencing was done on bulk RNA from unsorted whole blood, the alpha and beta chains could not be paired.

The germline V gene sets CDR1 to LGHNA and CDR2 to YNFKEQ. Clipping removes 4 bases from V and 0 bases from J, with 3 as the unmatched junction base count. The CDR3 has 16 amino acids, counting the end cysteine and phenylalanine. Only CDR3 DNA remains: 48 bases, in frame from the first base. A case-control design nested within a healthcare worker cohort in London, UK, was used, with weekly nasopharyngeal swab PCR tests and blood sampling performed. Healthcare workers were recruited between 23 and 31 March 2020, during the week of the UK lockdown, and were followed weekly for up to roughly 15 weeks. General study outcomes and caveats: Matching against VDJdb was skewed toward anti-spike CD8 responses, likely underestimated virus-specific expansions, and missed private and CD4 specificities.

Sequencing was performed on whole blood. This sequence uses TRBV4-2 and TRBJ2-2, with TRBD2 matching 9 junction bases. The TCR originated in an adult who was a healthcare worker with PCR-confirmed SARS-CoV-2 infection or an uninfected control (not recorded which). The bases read TGTGCCAGCAGCCGATCTAGCGGGGCGAACACCGGGGAGCTGTTTTTT. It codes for CASSRSSGANTGELFF.